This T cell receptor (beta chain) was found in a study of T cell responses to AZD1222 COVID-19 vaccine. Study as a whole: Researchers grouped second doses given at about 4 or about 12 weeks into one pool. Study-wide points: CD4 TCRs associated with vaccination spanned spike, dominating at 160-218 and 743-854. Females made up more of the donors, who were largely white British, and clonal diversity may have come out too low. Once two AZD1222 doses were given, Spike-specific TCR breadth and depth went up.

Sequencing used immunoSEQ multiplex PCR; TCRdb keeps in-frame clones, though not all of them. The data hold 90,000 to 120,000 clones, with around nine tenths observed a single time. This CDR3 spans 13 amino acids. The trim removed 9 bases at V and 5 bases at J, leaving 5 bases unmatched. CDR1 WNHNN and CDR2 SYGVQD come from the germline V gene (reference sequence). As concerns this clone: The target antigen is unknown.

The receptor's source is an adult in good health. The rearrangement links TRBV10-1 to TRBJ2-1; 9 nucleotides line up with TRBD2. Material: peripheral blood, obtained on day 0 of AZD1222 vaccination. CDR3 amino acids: CASIAGAHNEQFF. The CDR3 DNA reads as TGCGCCAGTATAGCGGGAGCCCACAATGAGCAGTTCTTC.